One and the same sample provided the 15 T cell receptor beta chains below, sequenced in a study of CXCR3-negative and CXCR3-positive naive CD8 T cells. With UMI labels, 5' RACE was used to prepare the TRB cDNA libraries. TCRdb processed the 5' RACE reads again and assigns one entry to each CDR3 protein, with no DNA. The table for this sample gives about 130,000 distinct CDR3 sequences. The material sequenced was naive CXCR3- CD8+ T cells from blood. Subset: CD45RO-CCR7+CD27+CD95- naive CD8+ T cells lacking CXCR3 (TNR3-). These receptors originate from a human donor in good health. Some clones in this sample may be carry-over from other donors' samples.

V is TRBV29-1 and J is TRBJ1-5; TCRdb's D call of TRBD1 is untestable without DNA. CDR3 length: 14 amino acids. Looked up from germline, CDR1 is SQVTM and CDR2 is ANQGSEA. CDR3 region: CSVATGNSNQPQHF.

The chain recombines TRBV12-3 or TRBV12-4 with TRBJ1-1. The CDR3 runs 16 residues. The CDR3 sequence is CASSFLARGMNTEAFF.

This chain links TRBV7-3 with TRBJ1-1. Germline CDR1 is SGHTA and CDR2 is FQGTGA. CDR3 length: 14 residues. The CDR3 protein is CASSLLAGNTEAFF.

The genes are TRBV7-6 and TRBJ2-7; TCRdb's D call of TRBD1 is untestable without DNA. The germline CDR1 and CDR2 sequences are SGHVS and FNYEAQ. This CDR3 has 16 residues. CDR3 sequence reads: CASSSPSGTGESEQYF. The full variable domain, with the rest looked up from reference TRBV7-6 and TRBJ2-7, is GAGVSQSPRYKVTKRGQDVALRCDPISGHVSLYWYRQALGQGPEFLTYFNYEAQQDKSGLPNDRFSAERPEGSISTLTIQRTEQRDSAMYRCASSSPSGTGESEQYFGPGTRLTVT.

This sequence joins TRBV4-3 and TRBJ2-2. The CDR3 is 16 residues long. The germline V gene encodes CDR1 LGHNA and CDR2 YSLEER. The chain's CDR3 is CASSQELGWNTGELFF.

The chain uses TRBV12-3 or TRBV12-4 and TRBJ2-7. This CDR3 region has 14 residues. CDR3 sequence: CASSLRQDPYEQYF.

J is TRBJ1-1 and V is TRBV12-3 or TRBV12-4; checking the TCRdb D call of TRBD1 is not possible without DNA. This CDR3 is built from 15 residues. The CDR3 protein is CASSSGPLMNTEAFF.

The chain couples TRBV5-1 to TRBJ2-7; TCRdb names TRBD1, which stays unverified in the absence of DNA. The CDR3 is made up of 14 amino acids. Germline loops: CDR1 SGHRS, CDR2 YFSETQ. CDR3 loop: CASSPRDRAYEQYF.

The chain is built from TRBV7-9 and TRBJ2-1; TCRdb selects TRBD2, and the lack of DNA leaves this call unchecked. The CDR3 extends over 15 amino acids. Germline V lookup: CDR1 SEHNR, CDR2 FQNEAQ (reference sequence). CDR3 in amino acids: CASSLPLVMGNEQFF. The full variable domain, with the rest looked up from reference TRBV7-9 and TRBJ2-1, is DTGVSQNPRHKITKRGQNVTFRCDPISEHNRLYWYRQTLGQGPEFLTYFQNEAQLEKSRLLSDRFSAERPKGSFSTLEIQRTEQGDSAMYLCASSLPLVMGNEQFFGPGTRLTVL.

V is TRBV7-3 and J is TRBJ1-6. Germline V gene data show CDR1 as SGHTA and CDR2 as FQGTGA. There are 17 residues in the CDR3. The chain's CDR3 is CASSLRGRSSYNSPLHF.

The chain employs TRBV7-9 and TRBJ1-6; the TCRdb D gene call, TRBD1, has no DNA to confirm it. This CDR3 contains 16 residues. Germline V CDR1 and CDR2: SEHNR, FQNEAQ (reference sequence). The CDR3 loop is CASSARTGGGEAPLHF. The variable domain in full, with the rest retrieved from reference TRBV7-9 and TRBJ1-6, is DTGVSQNPRHKITKRGQNVTFRCDPISEHNRLYWYRQTLGQGPEFLTYFQNEAQLEKSRLLSDRFSAERPKGSFSTLEIQRTEQGDSAMYLCASSARTGGGEAPLHFGNGTRLTVT.

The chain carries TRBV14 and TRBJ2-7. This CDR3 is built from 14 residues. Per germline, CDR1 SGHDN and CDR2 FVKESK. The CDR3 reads CASSQDYGSYEQYF. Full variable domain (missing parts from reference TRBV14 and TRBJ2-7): EAGVTQFPSHSVIEKGQTVTLRCDPISGHDNLYWYRRVMGKEIKFLLHFVKESKQDESGMPNNRFLAERTGGTYSTLKVQPAELEDSGVYFCASSQDYGSYEQYFGPGTRLTVT.

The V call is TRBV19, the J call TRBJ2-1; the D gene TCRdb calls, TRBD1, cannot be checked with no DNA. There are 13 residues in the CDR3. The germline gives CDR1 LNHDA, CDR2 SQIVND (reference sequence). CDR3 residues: CASTLMGRDEQFF.

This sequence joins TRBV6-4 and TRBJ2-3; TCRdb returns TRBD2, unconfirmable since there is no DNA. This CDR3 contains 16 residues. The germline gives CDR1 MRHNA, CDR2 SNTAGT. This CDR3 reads CASSELAGISTDTQYF.

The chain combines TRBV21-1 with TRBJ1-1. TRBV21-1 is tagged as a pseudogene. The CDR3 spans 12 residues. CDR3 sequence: CASSKGDTEAFF.